This TCR beta chain derives from a study of shared clonotypes between healthy human individuals. The V segment lost 3 bases and the J segment 5 bases; nucleotides outside the gene matches: 7. This CDR3 is built from 15 residues. The germline V gene encodes CDR1 MDHEN and CDR2 SYDVKM. This table comes from immunoSEQ multiplex PCR, and its TCRdb copy is limited to in-frame clones, with some not included. The sample lists fewer than 850,000 clones, roughly 70% occurring once. This sequence originates from a woman aged 25 to 39 in good health. Sequencing was done on a sample of memory CD4+ T cells sorted from blood. Sample subset: CD45RA-negative fraction. The J gene is TRBJ1-2, the V gene TRBV28; 9 bases match TRBD1. The CDR3 coding sequence is TGTGCCAGCAGTTTGGGACAGGGACCGGTATATGGCTACACCTTC. Its translation: CASSLGQGPVYGYTF.